The 25 T cell receptor beta chains below all came from one sample that was sequenced in a study of radiation and T cells in renal cell carcinoma (TCRdb year 2020). Library creation used the immunoSEQ multiplex PCR assay. This immuneACCESS table, as held by TCRdb, lists in-frame sequences with V and J called but not all clones. Of the missing ones, under half trace to an unresolved V gene in checked studies; the others have no known cause. The sample table records about 120,000 clones; roughly four fifths of these occur just once. The ten largest make up approximately 1.9% of the sample. Per the publication, the time point label means: blood 2 weeks post-SBRT. Read against the paper, the sample's treatment or condition label means: 15 Gy SBRT to primary tumor, nephrectomy 4 weeks later. Sequencing used blood, obtained from a patient whose treatment included radiotherapy and nephrectomy. The receptors here all came from a woman aged 60-70 years with renal cell carcinoma.

This chain connects TRBV6-5 to TRBJ2-7, with TRBD1 as a possible D gene (5 bases). This CDR3 region has 15 residues. Germline CDR1 reads MNHEY; CDR2 reads SVGAGI. V was trimmed by 4 bases and J by 2 bases, leaving 15 bases between them. The DNA for the CDR3 is TGTGCCAGCAGTTCCCAGTCCAGGGCCACCTACGAGCAGTACTTC. Translated, it gives CASSSQSRATYEQYF.

This sequence joins TRBV19 and TRBJ1-1; the match to TRBD1 covers 7 bases. The CDR3 is made up of 17 amino acids. Germline CDR1 reads LNHDA; CDR2 reads SQIVND (reference sequence). J gave up 0 bases and V 0 bases, and 7 bases lay outside the gene matches. The CDR3 region has the DNA TGTGCCAGTAGTATAGAAGTTGGACAGGTTATGAACACTGAAGCTTTCTTT. This sequence encodes CASSIEVGQVMNTEAFF.

The rearrangement uses TRBV28 and TRBJ1-1; D unclear. V dropped 5 bases and J dropped 0 bases, with 16 bases sitting between them. Germline values: CDR1 MDHEN, CDR2 SYDVKM. This CDR3 contains 16 residues. The DNA of the CDR3 is TGTGCCAGCAGTCCCCCAGAAATAAGCATGAACACTGAAGCTTTCTTT. Translated: CASSPPEISMNTEAFF.

The CDR3 loop reads CASSLSGVNTDTQYF. Written as DNA, the CDR3 is TGTGCCAGCAGTCTTAGCGGGGTGAACACAGATACGCAGTATTTT. This sequence joins TRBV9 and TRBJ2-3; TRBD2 matches at 8 bases. The CDR3 is made up of 15 amino acids. The germline V gene encodes CDR1 SGDLS and CDR2 YYNGEE. V was clipped by 5 bases and J by 2 bases; unmatched bases: 7.

V and J are TRBV29-1 and TRBJ1-2, with D possibly TRBD1 on 6 matching bases. Germline CDR1 SQVTM, CDR2 ANQGSEA. The CDR3 extends over 13 amino acids. Trimming took off 8 bases at V and 3 bases at J, with 16 bases between the two ends. CDR3 sequence reads: CSSWGGADYGYTF. CDR3 nucleotide sequence: TGCAGCTCGTGGGGGGGCGCGGACTATGGCTACACCTTC. The full variable domain, rest sourced from reference TRBV29-1 and TRBJ1-2, is SAVISQKPSRDICQRGTSLTIQCQVDSQVTMMFWYRQQPGQSLTLIATANQGSEATYESGFVIDKFPISRPNLTFSTLTVSNMSPEDSSIYLCSSWGGADYGYTFGSGTRLTVV.

The V call is TRBV2, the J call TRBJ1-5, with D possibly being TRBD1 (5 bases). Germline values: CDR1 SNHLY, CDR2 FYNNEI. This CDR3 has 14 amino acids. The V end lost 3 bases, the J end lost 1 base, and 7 bases lay between the germline ends. CDR3 nucleotide sequence: TGTGCCAGCAGTGAGTGGGGGAGCAATCAGCCCCAGCATTTT. Translated: CASSEWGSNQPQHF.

The rearrangement links TRBV15 to TRBJ2-1; TRBD1 matches at 7 bases. The V segment lost 2 bases and the J segment 5 bases; nucleotides outside the gene matches: 6. CDR3 length: 15 amino acids. Germline CDR1 LNHNV, CDR2 YYDKDF (reference sequence). This chain's CDR3 is CATSRPWTGDNEQFF. The DNA for the CDR3 is TGTGCCACCAGCAGACCTTGGACAGGAGACAATGAGCAGTTCTTC.

V and J are TRBV29-1 and TRBJ2-1, with D perhaps TRBD2 (5 bases). This CDR3 comprises 13 residues. CDR1 is SQVTM, CDR2 ANQGSEA, per germline. V was pared by 4 bases and J by 0 bases, with 7 bases between. The DNA of the CDR3 is TGCAGCGTTGCGGGGAGCTCCTACAATGAGCAGTTCTTC. This codes for CSVAGSSYNEQFF.

This sequence joins TRBV6-6 and TRBJ2-3, with D hard to call. The germline V gene has CDR1 MNHNY and CDR2 SVGAGI (reference sequence). Trimming took off 1 base at V and 0 bases at J, with 11 bases between the two ends. The CDR3 loop spans 16 amino acids. The CDR3 coding sequence is TGTGCCAGCAGTTACTTTGGGCAGCCTAGCACAGATACGCAGTATTTT. Its translation: CASSYFGQPSTDTQYF.

This chain connects TRBV6-5 to TRBJ1-5; maybe TRBD1 (6 bases). This CDR3 has 14 amino acids. Trimming removed 2 bases from V and 4 bases from J, with 9 bases in between. CDR1 MNHEY and CDR2 SVGAGI come from the germline V gene. The CDR3 sequence: CASSYPGANQPQHF. For the CDR3, the DNA is TGTGCCAGCAGTTACCCAGGGGCTAATCAGCCCCAGCATTTT.

V and J are TRBV5-1 and TRBJ1-2, with a possible D match to TRBD1 (5 bases). The CDR3 length is 15 residues. V lost 5 bases, J lost 2 bases, and 16 bases lay in between. Germline V gives CDR1 SGHRS, CDR2 YFSETQ. This CDR3 reads CASSSGTDPNYGYTF. The CDR3 DNA follows: TGCGCCAGCAGTTCCGGGACGGACCCCAACTATGGCTACACCTTC.

The chain joins TRBV2 to TRBJ1-4; D gene ambiguous. This CDR3 comprises 13 residues. Trimming pared 6 bases from V and 7 bases from J, leaving 12 bases between. Germline V gives CDR1 SNHLY, CDR2 FYNNEI. CDR3 nucleotide sequence: TGTGCCAGCAGCCCCGGGAGGCCTGAAAAACTGTTTTTT. It translates to CASSPGRPEKLFF.

In the case of this clone: The same CDR3 arises from other DNA sequences in this sample as well. V and J are TRBV2 and TRBJ1-2; a possible D gene is TRBD1 (6 bases). The V end was cut by 8 bases, the J end by 6 bases, with 10 bases between. CDR3 size: 11 residues. CDR1 and CDR2 from the germline V gene are SNHLY and FYNNEI. The CDR3 DNA reads as TGTGCCAGCGGTAGGGGGAATGGCTACACCTTC. As protein: CASGRGNGYTF.

The chain carries TRBV27 and TRBJ2-7, with 8 nucleotides matching TRBD2. The junction had 14 bases not matched to a gene; V was cut back by 6 bases and J by 1 base. This CDR3 has 17 residues. Germline values: CDR1 MNHEY, CDR2 SMNVEV (reference sequence). The chain's CDR3 is CASSPIGVAGPSYEQYF. In DNA form, the CDR3 reads TGTGCCAGCAGCCCAATTGGGGTAGCGGGGCCGTCCTACGAGCAGTACTTC.

The chain has TRBV6-6 and TRBJ2-7, with 7 positions matching TRBD1. Per the germline V gene, CDR1 is MNHNY and CDR2 is SVGAGI (reference sequence). The CDR3 runs to 12 residues. Germline trimming cut 5 bases from V and 5 bases from J; bases unmatched to any gene: 3. The CDR3 sequence is CASSLTGDEQYF. Here the CDR3 DNA reads TGTGCCAGCAGTCTCACAGGGGACGAGCAGTACTTC.

The chain employs TRBV5-1 and TRBJ2-2; no reliable D call. Germline V CDR1 and CDR2: SGHRS, YFSETQ. V was pared by 1 base and J by 5 bases, with 12 bases between. This CDR3 has 15 amino acids. CDR3 bases: TGCGCCAGCAGCTTGAGTGGGTCCGGTACCGGGGAGCTGTTTTTT. Its protein product is CASSLSGSGTGELFF.

This clone was recorded only once. J is TRBJ1-5 and V is TRBV28; D gene ambiguous. The CDR3 extends over 12 amino acids. Per germline, CDR1 MDHEN and CDR2 SYDVKM. V was pared by 1 base and J by 11 bases, with 9 bases between. In DNA form, the CDR3 reads TGTGCCAGCAGTTTATCAGGAGAAACCCAGCATTTT. Its protein product is CASSLSGETQHF. Using reference TRBV28 and TRBJ1-5 for the parts outside the CDR3, the full variable domain is DVKVTQSSRYLVKRTGEKVFLECVQDMDHENMFWYRQDPGLGLRLIYFSYDVKMKEKGDIPEGYSVSREKKERFSLILESASTNQTSMYLCASSLSGETQHFGDGTRLSIL.

J is TRBJ1-1 and V is TRBV5-4; no firm D call. Germline values: CDR1 SGHNT, CDR2 YYREEE (reference sequence). The CDR3 sequence is 16 residues long. V lost 0 bases and J 0 bases, leaving 12 bases between the germline ends. CDR3 in amino acids: CASSLDPIGVNTEAFF. The CDR3 bases are TGTGCCAGCAGCTTGGACCCTATAGGTGTGAACACTGAAGCTTTCTTT.

The chain recombines TRBV5-4 with TRBJ2-1; 10 nucleotides align to TRBD2. The CDR3 contains 16 residues. The V segment lost 0 bases and the J segment 2 bases; nucleotides outside the gene matches: 2. The germline gives CDR1 SGHNT, CDR2 YYREEE (reference sequence). As DNA, the CDR3 is TGTGCCAGCAGCTTGGAAAGCGGGAGGGCCTACAATGAGCAGTTCTTC. It encodes CASSLESGRAYNEQFF.

The chain joins TRBV9 to TRBJ1-1, with no clear D. CDR1 and CDR2 (germline): SGDLS, YYNGEE. This CDR3 contains 14 residues. Trimming took off 4 bases at V and 1 base at J, with 11 bases between the two ends. For the CDR3, the DNA is TGTGCCAGCAGCCCACGGTACTCGAACACTGAAGCTTTCTTT. Protein product: CASSPRYSNTEAFF.

The V and J genes are TRBV5-5 and TRBJ2-7; no reliable D call. The CDR3 runs to 12 residues. Germline loops: CDR1 SGHKS, CDR2 YYEKEE (reference sequence). Trimming pared 0 bases from V and 4 bases from J, leaving 5 bases between. CDR3 sequence reads: CASSLVGYEQYF. The CDR3, as DNA: TGTGCCAGCAGCTTGGTGGGATACGAGCAGTACTTC.

This chain links TRBV6-5 with TRBJ1-4; weak D call: TRBD1 (6 bases). In germline, CDR1 is MNHEY, CDR2 SVGAGI. V gave up 5 bases and J gave up 16 bases, with 26 bases separating them. The CDR3 covers 15 residues. CDR3 sequence: CASSPNRAGISPRFF. The CDR3 DNA follows: TGTGCCAGCAGTCCAAACAGGGCAGGGATATCACCAAGGTTTTTT.

The V and J genes are TRBV2 and TRBJ1-2; 10 nucleotides align to TRBD1. The ends lost 11 bases at V and 7 bases at J; junction bases unmatched: 4. Per the germline V gene, CDR1 is SNHLY and CDR2 is FYNNEI. The CDR3 is made up of 11 amino acids. In nucleotides, the CDR3 is TGTGCCGACAGGGGGCAGTTTGGCTACACCTTC. Residues: CADRGQFGYTF.

The chain has TRBV10-3 and TRBJ1-1; 10 bases are a match to TRBD1. The CDR3 spans 13 residues. J gave up 1 base and V 10 bases, and 3 bases lay outside the gene matches. Germline V gene sequence: CDR1 ENHRY, CDR2 SYGVKD. The CDR3 DNA reads as TGTGCCACCCGGACAGGGGGGAACACTGAAGCTTTCTTT. Translated: CATRTGGNTEAFF.

The chain carries TRBV5-1 and TRBJ1-5, with a tentative D call TRBD1 (5 bases). The germline gives CDR1 SGHRS, CDR2 YFSETQ. V was cut by 3 bases and J by 0 bases, with 10 bases left in between. The CDR3 runs to 15 residues. The CDR3 region is CASSWDGISNQPQHF. The CDR3, as DNA: TGCGCCAGCAGCTGGGACGGGATTAGCAATCAGCCCCAGCATTTT.